The count of the clone carrying this TCR beta chain is one. The V gene's germline CDR1 is LGHNA and CDR2 YNFKEQ. The CDR3 runs 15 residues. V shed 3 bases and J shed 4 bases, with 15 bases lying between them. Sequencing was performed with immunoSEQ multiplex PCR; in TCRdb, only in-frame clones are kept and a portion is missing. The sample contains about 240,000 clones, about 89% of which appear only once. Across 24 US areas, participants ranged in age from roughly 18 to 95 years. The study counted Cohort 3 donors as recovered given two negative PCRs, clearance, or symptom resolution. This sample stems from a study of blood T cell repertoires in COVID-19.

The receptor's source is a woman aged 25-40 years who had recovered from COVID-19. V is TRBV4-2 and J is TRBJ2-5; D uncertain. The sample comprised PBMCs or T cells enriched from blood (not recorded which). The CDR3 DNA follows: TGTGCCAGCAGCCAGGCCGCTAGTCGGCGAGAGACCCAGTACTTC. Residues: CASSQAASRRETQYF.